A selection of T cell receptor beta chains follows, all from one sample in a study of T cells in Graves' hyperthyroidism and ophthalmopathy. Each CDR3 protein gets one entry after TCRdb re-called the multiplex PCR reads with MiXCR. Found here are some 760,000 distinct CDR3 sequences, approximately 15% of them singletons; the top ten hold around 9.6%. The material sequenced was blood. These receptors were collected from a woman under 30 with Graves' hyperthyroidism. The conserved cysteine and the conserved F or W are not part of the CDR3 here. The order of the fields is CDR3 protein, V gene, clone size, J gene. Expanded clones are given a class, and other clones once, few, many or no size at all.

ASSGRATGELF,TRBV11-3,many,TRBJ2-2
ASSHPRNGRYNEQF,TRBV7-9,.,TRBJ2-1
AARRGGTGELF,TRBV6-1,many,TRBJ2-2
ASSPRLAGGPVNEQF,TRBV4-3,few,TRBJ2-1
ATSDPGTGSKETQY,TRBV24-1,few,TRBJ2-5
SAGGSGRFGTKLF,TRBV29-1,few,TRBJ1-4
ASSPRTSGVGNEQF,TRBV6-1,.,TRBJ2-1
ASSLWTSGSPGTDTQY,TRBV28,.,TRBJ2-3
ASSTDRGSNGYT,TRBV5-8,many,TRBJ1-2
ASSHPLLSAGNTIY,TRBV4-1,many,TRBJ1-3
ASSFSRRVGGELF,TRBV12-3/TRBV12-4,few,TRBJ2-2
ASSPSTGAEKLF,TRBV7-9,.,TRBJ1-4
ASSQGTFSYNSPLH,TRBV3-1,few,TRBJ1-6
ASSFTTNTEAF,TRBV6-2/TRBV6-3,.,TRBJ1-1
ASSIDPPGQGLLTEAF,TRBV19,.,TRBJ1-1
ASRSRRGPYYEQY,TRBV2,few,TRBJ2-7
ASSLLGQDEQF,TRBV27,many,TRBJ2-1
SGTSGNSYNEQF,TRBV20-1,few,TRBJ2-1
ATGSYEQY,TRBV30,many,TRBJ2-7
ASSQDWPSGNEQF,TRBV4-1,many,TRBJ2-1
ASRAIGSEQY,TRBV28,.,TRBJ2-7
SASGHGTSGSRGNIQY,TRBV20-1,many,TRBJ2-4
SALAALVYGYT,TRBV20-1,.,TRBJ1-2
SARDRSKETQY,TRBV20-1,many,TRBJ2-5
ASSSTGENTGELF,TRBV28,.,TRBJ2-2
ASSQQGETQY,TRBV19,.,TRBJ2-5
ASSESGGLAQGWPDTQY,TRBV25-1,few,TRBJ2-3
ATSRRDAGGINNEQF,TRBV15,.,TRBJ2-1